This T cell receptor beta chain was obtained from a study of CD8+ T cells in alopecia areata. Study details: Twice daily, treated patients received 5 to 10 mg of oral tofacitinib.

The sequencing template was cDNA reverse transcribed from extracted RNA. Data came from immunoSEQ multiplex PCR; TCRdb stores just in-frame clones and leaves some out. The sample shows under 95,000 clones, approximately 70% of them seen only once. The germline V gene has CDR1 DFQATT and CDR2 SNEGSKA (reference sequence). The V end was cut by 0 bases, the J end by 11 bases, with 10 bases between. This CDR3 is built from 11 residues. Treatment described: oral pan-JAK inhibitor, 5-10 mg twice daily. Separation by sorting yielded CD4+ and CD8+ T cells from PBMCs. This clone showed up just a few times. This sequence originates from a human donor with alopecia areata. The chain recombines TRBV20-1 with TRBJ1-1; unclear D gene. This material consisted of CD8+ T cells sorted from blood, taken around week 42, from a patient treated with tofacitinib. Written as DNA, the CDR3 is TGCAGTGCTAGAGACGTGTTTATGGCTTTCTTT. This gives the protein CSARDVFMAFF.